The 32 T cell receptor beta chains presented below share a single source sample, sequenced in a study of T-cell memory formation after mild COVID-19. TCRdb itself ran the 5' RACE reads through MiXCR, one entry per CDR3 protein. The table has around 530,000 distinct CDR3 sequences, about a fifth seen once. The source material was PBMCs or a T cell subset sorted from them (not recorded which). The receptors come from an adult woman who had mild COVID-19 (a few samples of this study predate the infection). Cell type and time point are not known.

The rearrangement links TRBV5-1 to TRBJ2-1, with 8 bases matching TRBD1. The trim removed 4 bases at V and 2 bases at J, leaving 8 bases unmatched. Per the germline V gene, CDR1 is SGHRS and CDR2 is YFSETQ. The CDR3 is 16 residues long. DNA of the CDR3: TGCGCCAGCAGCGGAGGTAGGACAGGGCCCTACAATGAGCAGTTCTTC. Translating gives CASSGGRTGPYNEQFF.

The gene calls are TRBV16 and TRBJ2-7, with D perhaps TRBD1 or TRBD2 (5 bases each). The V gene's germline CDR1 is KGHSY and CDR2 FQNENV. The V gene lost 7 bases and the J gene lost 2 bases, with 12 bases spanning the gap. The CDR3 extends over 13 amino acids. The CDR3 DNA reads as TGTGCCAGCACGGCCGGGACGACCTACGAGCAGTACTTC. Translated, it gives CASTAGTTYEQYF.

This clonotype turned up a few times. V and J are TRBV7-2 and TRBJ2-3; TRBD2 is a possible D gene (5 bases). Trimming left V 0 bases short and J 12 bases short, with 13 bases between. The germline V gene encodes CDR1 SGHTA and CDR2 FQGNSA. This CDR3 has 13 amino acids. The CDR3 nucleotides are TGTGCCAGCAGCTTAGCTACCGGGAATGTTCAGTATTTT. This translates into CASSLATGNVQYF.

The chain combines TRBV20-1 with TRBJ1-2, with 7 bases that match TRBD1. Germline V gene lookup returns CDR1 DFQATT and CDR2 SNEGSKA (reference sequence). The CDR3 has 15 amino acids. Trimming removed 5 bases from V and 3 bases from J; junction bases left unmatched: 12. CDR3 nucleotide sequence: TGCAGTGCTTCCCTCCCCGCAGGGGGGGACTATGGCTACACCTTC. Encoded protein: CSASLPAGGDYGYTF.

This clonotype was observed a few times. This chain links TRBV27 with TRBJ1-3; the D gene is possibly TRBD1 (5 bases). CDR3 size: 15 residues. Germline CDR1 MNHEY, CDR2 SMNVEV (reference sequence). Trimming took 5 bases from V and 0 from J, leaving 11 bases between them. This CDR3 reads CASSVDMSSGNTIYF. The DNA of the CDR3 is TGTGCCAGCAGTGTGGACATGAGCTCTGGAAACACCATATATTTT.

This clonotype was recorded at least ten times. The chain carries TRBV5-6 and TRBJ1-1; no clear D gene. V lost 2 bases, J lost 1 base, and 9 bases lay in between. Germline CDR1 SGHDT, CDR2 YYEEEE. The CDR3 is made up of 14 amino acids. CDR3 sequence: CASSFFAGNTEAFF. CDR3 DNA: TGTGCCAGCAGCTTCTTCGCGGGGAACACTGAAGCTTTCTTT.

This chain joins TRBV6-4 and TRBJ1-2, with D maybe TRBD1 (5 bases). CDR3 length equals 15 residues. Germline values: CDR1 MRHNA, CDR2 SNTAGT. The V and J ends lost 2 bases and 2 bases respectively, with 12 bases between them. CDR3 sequence (DNA): TGTGCCAGCAGTGACAGTGGTGCAGGGAACTATGGCTACACCTTC. Protein product: CASSDSGAGNYGYTF.

This rearrangement joins TRBV7-9 to TRBJ2-7; 7 nucleotides align to TRBD1. CDR3 length: 16 residues. The J segment lost 0 bases and the V segment lost 5 bases, leaving 10 bases of the junction unmatched. The germline V gene has CDR1 SEHNR and CDR2 FQNEAQ (reference sequence). As DNA, the CDR3 is TGTGCCAGCAGCGTCTCCGGGACAGCGCACTCCTACGAGCAGTACTTC. This gives the protein CASSVSGTAHSYEQYF.

This clonotype was detected a few times. The gene calls are TRBV29-1 and TRBJ1-1, with a tentative D call TRBD1 (5 bases). There are 12 residues in the CDR3. The V and J ends lost 6 bases and 0 bases respectively, with 8 bases between them. Germline V gene data show CDR1 as SQVTM and CDR2 as ANQGSEA. This CDR3 is CSVRQLNTEAFF. In nucleotides, the CDR3 is TGCAGCGTCAGACAGCTGAACACTGAAGCTTTCTTT.

The sample holds a few counts of this clonotype. The chain couples TRBV29-1 to TRBJ1-2, with D uncertain. V gave up 0 bases and J gave up 7 bases, with 15 bases separating them. CDR3 length: 14 amino acids. Germline V gives CDR1 SQVTM, CDR2 ANQGSEA. CDR3 nucleotide sequence: TGCAGCGTTGAAGAAAGATCGTATCATGGTGGCTACACCTTC. Translating gives CSVEERSYHGGYTF.

This sequence joins TRBV20-1 and TRBJ1-4, with 12 bases lining up with TRBD1. J lost 10 bases, V lost 3 bases, and 6 bases had no gene match. CDR3 length equals 14 residues. Germline CDR1 is DFQATT and CDR2 is SNEGSKA (reference sequence). In DNA form, the CDR3 reads TGCAGTGCTAGCCCCGGGACAGGGGGCGTAAAACTGTTTTTT. This sequence encodes CSASPGTGGVKLFF.

This clonotype was counted ten times or more. The V call is TRBV13, the J call TRBJ2-5, with 9 bases matching TRBD1. V gave up 3 bases and J gave up 4 bases; unmatched junction bases: 6. Germline assignment: CDR1 PRHDT and CDR2 FYEKMQ (reference sequence). The CDR3 is 15 residues long. Written as DNA, the CDR3 is TGTGCCAGCAGCTTGGGACAGGGCTTCCCAGAGACCCAGTACTTC. Amino acid sequence: CASSLGQGFPETQYF.

This clonotype turned up a few times. The chain has TRBV5-5 and TRBJ2-6; D unresolved. From germline, CDR1 is SGHKS and CDR2 YYEKEE (reference sequence). V was trimmed by 0 bases and J by 0 bases, leaving 10 bases between them. The CDR3 has 17 residues. CDR3 DNA: TGTGCCAGCAGCTTGGCGTCAGTCGGCTCTGGGGCCAACGTCCTGACTTTC. Its protein product is CASSLASVGSGANVLTF.

The rearrangement uses TRBV15 and TRBJ2-7, with D perhaps matching TRBD2 (5 bases). The ends were cut back, 4 bases at V and 6 bases at J, with 13 bases in the middle. Germline lookup yields CDR1 LNHNV and CDR2 YYDKDF (reference sequence). The CDR3 totals 13 residues. Here the CDR3 reads CATSTRGAAEQYF. The DNA for the CDR3 is TGTGCCACCAGCACCAGAGGAGCGGCCGAGCAGTACTTC.

The V and J genes are TRBV3-1 and TRBJ1-1; D call uncertain. The germline gives CDR1 LGHDT, CDR2 YNNKEL (reference sequence). CDR3 size: 11 residues. Trimming removed 2 bases from V and 4 bases from J, with 2 bases in between. CDR3 amino acids: CASSQSTEAFF. As DNA, the CDR3 is TGTGCCAGCAGCCAAAGCACTGAAGCTTTCTTT.

This clonotype was found a few times. The chain's CDR3 is CASSLDFSGELFF. CDR3 in DNA: TGTGCCAGCAGCCTCGACTTTTCCGGGGAGCTGTTTTTT. V and J are TRBV9 and TRBJ2-2; no clear D gene. The CDR3 runs 13 residues. Germline V CDR1 and CDR2: SGDLS, YYNGEE. V was trimmed by 4 bases and J by 6 bases, leaving 10 bases between them. The full variable domain, in which reference TRBV9 and TRBJ2-2 provide the parts outside the CDR3, is DSGVTQTPKHLITATGQRVTLRCSPRSGDLSVYWYQQSLDQGLQFLIQYYNGEERAKGNILERFSAQQFPDLHSELNLSSLELGDSALYFCASSLDFSGELFFGEGSRLTVL.

A few counts support this clonotype. The rearrangement uses TRBV5-1 and TRBJ2-3, with a weak D call TRBD1 (7 bases). V was pared by 7 bases and J by 1 base, with 16 bases between. This CDR3 contains 15 residues. Germline CDR1 is SGHRS and CDR2 is YFSETQ. The DNA of the CDR3 is TGCGCCAGCTCGCGACAGGGAGGCGGCACAGATACGCAGTATTTT. It encodes CASSRQGGGTDTQYF.

The chain is built from TRBV2 and TRBJ2-7; 10 nucleotides align to TRBD1. From germline, CDR1 is SNHLY and CDR2 FYNNEI. The CDR3 loop spans 13 amino acids. The junction had 4 bases not matched to a gene; V was cut back by 7 bases and J by 4 bases. CDR3 DNA: TGTGCCAGCACGGGACAGGGGTTGTACGAGCAGTACTTC. Translating it yields CASTGQGLYEQYF.

This clonotype has more than one count but fewer than ten. The rearrangement uses TRBV16 and TRBJ2-7, with D perhaps TRBD1 (5 bases). Germline CDR1 is KGHSY and CDR2 is FQNENV. Trimming shortened V by 3 bases and J by 6 bases, and 9 bases separated the two germline ends. The CDR3 is 12 amino acids. CDR3 nucleotides: TGTGCCAGCAGCCATGGGGCTGGCGAGCAGTACTTC. Protein product: CASSHGAGEQYF.

The chain joins TRBV7-6 to TRBJ2-6; D unresolved. Looked up from germline, CDR1 is SGHVS and CDR2 is FNYEAQ. The CDR3 loop spans 13 amino acids. V was trimmed by 7 bases and J by 6 bases, leaving 10 bases between them. CDR3 coding DNA: TGTGCCAGCACCCCTCAGGAGGCCAACGTCCTGACTTTC. Amino acid sequence: CASTPQEANVLTF.

This clonotype was recorded once. The rearrangement links TRBV6-2 or TRBV6-3 to TRBJ2-2; perhaps D is TRBD1 or TRBD2 (5 bases each). The CDR3 extends over 14 amino acids. V lost 0 bases, J lost 6 bases, and 8 bases lay in between. In germline, CDR1 is MNHEY, CDR2 SVGEGT. CDR3 nucleotides: TGTGCCAGCAGTTACTCTGGGACCTCCGGGGAGCTGTTTTTT. It encodes CASSYSGTSGELFF.

This clonotype was seen a few times. The chain employs TRBV20-1 and TRBJ2-7, with 10 bases that match TRBD2. After removal of 0 bases from V and 6 bases from J, the junction contained 11 bases not matched to a gene. This CDR3 is built from 16 residues. Germline lookup yields CDR1 DFQATT and CDR2 SNEGSKA (reference sequence). The CDR3 region has the DNA TGCAGTGCTAGAGATTGGGCTAGCGGGAGTTCTGGCGAGCAGTACTTC. It is translated as CSARDWASGSSGEQYF.

This clonotype turned up a few times. This chain joins TRBV15 and TRBJ1-4, with a weak D call TRBD1 (6 bases). V was shortened by 0 bases and J by 2 bases, with 13 bases between the two germline ends. This CDR3 is 17 amino acids long. Germline CDR1 LNHNV, CDR2 YYDKDF (reference sequence). The CDR3 here is CATSREGRGRTNEKLFF. As DNA, the CDR3 is TGTGCCACCAGCAGAGAGGGCAGGGGTCGGACTAATGAAAAACTGTTTTTT.

The chain uses TRBV10-3 and TRBJ2-1; D remains unclear. CDR1 is ENHRY and CDR2 is SYGVKD in the germline V gene. The CDR3 length is 16 residues. Trimming took 4 bases from V and 0 from J, leaving 13 bases between them. The CDR3 nucleotides read TGTGCCATCAGTGCTGTGGTTCCAAGCTCCTACAATGAGCAGTTCTTC. Protein sequence: CAISAVVPSSYNEQFF.

This chain uses TRBV5-1 with TRBJ2-1, with TRBD1 matching 10 bases. The CDR3 length is 20 residues. The germline gives CDR1 SGHRS, CDR2 YFSETQ. J lost 0 bases, V lost 3 bases, and 15 bases had no gene match. CDR3 bases: TGCGCCAGCAGCTCCCTACCGGGACAGGGGCTCTCAGACTCCTACAATGAGCAGTTCTTC. Residues: CASSSLPGQGLSDSYNEQFF.

The sample holds a few counts of this clonotype. The chain recombines TRBV5-1 with TRBJ1-2; no firm D call. CDR3 length equals 13 residues. Trimming took off 2 bases at V and 6 bases at J, with 11 bases between the two ends. Per the germline V gene, CDR1 is SGHRS and CDR2 is YFSETQ. The CDR3 is CASSFFPENGYTF. CDR3 sequence (DNA): TGCGCCAGCAGCTTCTTTCCCGAAAATGGCTACACCTTC.

The table lists this clonotype with a few counts. This chain joins TRBV24-1 and TRBJ2-2; possibly TRBD1 for D (5 bases). Germline lookup yields CDR1 KGHDR and CDR2 SFDVKD. Trimming took 2 bases from V and 5 from J, leaving 11 bases between them. CDR3 size: 15 residues. The CDR3 sequence is CATSDSQGNTGELFF. The DNA for the CDR3 is TGTGCCACCAGTGATTCGCAGGGTAATACCGGGGAGCTGTTTTTT.

This clonotype was counted only a few times. The chain links TRBV14 to TRBJ2-7; D uncertain. Germline V lookup: CDR1 SGHDN, CDR2 FVKESK. Trimming cost V 1 base and J 13 bases, with 11 bases left between them. This CDR3 has 11 residues. The CDR3 nucleotides are TGTGCCAGCAGCCAAGGTCTAGTTGTTTACTTC. This codes for CASSQGLVVYF. The variable domain in full, completed from reference TRBV14 and TRBJ2-7, reads EAGVTQFPSHSVIEKGQTVTLRCDPISGHDNLYWYRRVMGKEIKFLLHFVKESKQDESGMPNNRFLAERTGGTYSTLKVQPAELEDSGVYFCASSQGLVVYFGPGTRLTVT.

J is TRBJ1-1 and V is TRBV7-8; weak D call: TRBD1 (6 bases). The CDR3 runs 14 residues. V dropped 3 bases and J dropped 6 bases, with 14 bases sitting between them. Germline lookup yields CDR1 SGHVS and CDR2 FQNEAQ. The CDR3 DNA follows: TGTGCCAGCAGCTTCGGGGGGCCTACCCCTGAAGCTTTCTTT. Translated, it gives CASSFGGPTPEAFF. The full variable domain, in which reference TRBV7-8 and TRBJ1-1 provide the parts outside the CDR3, is GAGVSQSPRYKVAKRGQDVALRCDPISGHVSLFWYQQALGQGPEFLTYFQNEAQLDKSGLPSDRFFAERPEGSVSTLKIQRTQQEDSAVYLCASSFGGPTPEAFFGQGTRLTVV.

This chain connects TRBV4-1 to TRBJ2-3; D is perhaps TRBD1 (6 bases). This CDR3 region has 21 residues. Per germline, CDR1 MGHRA and CDR2 YSYEKL. V was cut by 4 bases and J by 3 bases, with 32 bases left in between. Written as DNA, the CDR3 is TGCGCCAGCAGCCTACCCCCCCTCCGGATACAGGGCCCCCCCAAGACAGATACGCAGTATTTT. It is translated as CASSLPPLRIQGPPKTDTQYF.

This clonotype was seen only a few times. V usage is TRBV20-1 and J usage is TRBJ2-3, with TRBD1 identical over 8 bases. The germline gives CDR1 DFQATT, CDR2 SNEGSKA (reference sequence). The CDR3 is 17 residues long. V dropped 3 bases and J dropped 0; count of bases not matched to a gene: 11. This chain's CDR3 is CSASGGAGQGSTDTQYF. DNA for the CDR3: TGCAGTGCTAGCGGAGGGGCAGGACAGGGAAGCACAGATACGCAGTATTTT.

The genes are TRBV11-2 and TRBJ2-1; 13 bases match TRBD2. This CDR3 contains 16 residues. The germline CDR1 and CDR2 sequences are SGHAT and FQNNGV. With 5 bases clipped from V and 4 bases from J, the junction kept 5 bases outside the gene matches. This CDR3 is CASSMGTSGTYNEQFF. In DNA form, the CDR3 reads TGTGCCAGCAGCATGGGGACTAGCGGGACTTACAATGAGCAGTTCTTC.